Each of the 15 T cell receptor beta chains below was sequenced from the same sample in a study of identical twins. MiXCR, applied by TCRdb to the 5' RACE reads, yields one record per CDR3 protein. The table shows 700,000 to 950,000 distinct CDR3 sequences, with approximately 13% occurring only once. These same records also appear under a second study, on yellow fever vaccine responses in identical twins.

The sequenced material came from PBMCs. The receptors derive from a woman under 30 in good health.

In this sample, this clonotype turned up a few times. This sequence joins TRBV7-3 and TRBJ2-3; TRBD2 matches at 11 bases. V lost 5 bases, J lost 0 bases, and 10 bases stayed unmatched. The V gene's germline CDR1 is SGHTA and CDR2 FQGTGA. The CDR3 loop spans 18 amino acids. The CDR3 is CASSLIPGTSGSTDTQYF. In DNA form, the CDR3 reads TGTGCCAGCAGCCTAATACCCGGGACTAGCGGTAGCACAGATACGCAGTATTTT.

The CDR3 sequence is CATSDQGAIDEQFF. The DNA of the CDR3 is TGTGCCACCAGTGACCAGGGGGCTATCGATGAGCAGTTCTTC. J is TRBJ2-1 and V is TRBV24-1, with TRBD1 matching over 8 bases. This CDR3 comprises 14 residues. V lost 4 bases and J lost 8; bases outside the gene matches: 6. Germline CDR1 KGHDR, CDR2 SFDVKD.

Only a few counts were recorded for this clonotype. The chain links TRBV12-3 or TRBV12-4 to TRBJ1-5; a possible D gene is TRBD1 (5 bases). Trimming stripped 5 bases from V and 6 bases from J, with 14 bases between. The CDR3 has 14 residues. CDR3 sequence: CASSPTGTGQPQHF. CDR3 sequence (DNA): TGTGCCAGCAGTCCTACCGGGACTGGTCAGCCCCAGCATTTT.

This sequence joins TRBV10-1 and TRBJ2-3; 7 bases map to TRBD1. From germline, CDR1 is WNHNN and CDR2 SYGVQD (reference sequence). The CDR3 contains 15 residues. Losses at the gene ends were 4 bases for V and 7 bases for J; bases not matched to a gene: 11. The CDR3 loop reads CASSGGTGDRYTQYF. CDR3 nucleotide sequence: TGCGCCAGCAGTGGGGGTACAGGGGATAGATATACGCAGTATTTT.

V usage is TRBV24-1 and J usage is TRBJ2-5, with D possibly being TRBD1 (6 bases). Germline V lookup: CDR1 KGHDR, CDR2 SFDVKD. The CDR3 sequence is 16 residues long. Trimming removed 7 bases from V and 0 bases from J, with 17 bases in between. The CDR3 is CATSDGTPVDQETQYF. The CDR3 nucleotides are TGTGCCACCAGCGATGGGACACCAGTCGACCAAGAGACCCAGTACTTC.

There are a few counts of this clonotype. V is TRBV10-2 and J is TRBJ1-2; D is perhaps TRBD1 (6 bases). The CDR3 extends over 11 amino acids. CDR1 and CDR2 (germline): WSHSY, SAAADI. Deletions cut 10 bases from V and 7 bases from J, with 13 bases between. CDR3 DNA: TGCGCCACCCAGGGAGGGGGTGGCTACACCTTC. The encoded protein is CATQGGGGYTF.

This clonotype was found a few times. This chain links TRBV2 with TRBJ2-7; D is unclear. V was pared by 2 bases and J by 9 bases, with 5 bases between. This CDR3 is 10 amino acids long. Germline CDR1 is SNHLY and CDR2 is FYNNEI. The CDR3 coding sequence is TGTGCCAGCAGTGAAATAGGGCAGTACGTC. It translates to CASSEIGQYV.

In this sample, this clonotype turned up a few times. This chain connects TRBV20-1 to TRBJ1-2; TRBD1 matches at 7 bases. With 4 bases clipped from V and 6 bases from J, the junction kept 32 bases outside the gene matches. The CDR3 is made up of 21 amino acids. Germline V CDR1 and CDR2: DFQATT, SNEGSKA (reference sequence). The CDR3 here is CSATSPPILGRIGGEFNGYTF. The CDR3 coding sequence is TGCAGTGCTACTTCGCCACCAATTCTAGGGAGGATAGGGGGCGAATTTAATGGCTACACCTTC.

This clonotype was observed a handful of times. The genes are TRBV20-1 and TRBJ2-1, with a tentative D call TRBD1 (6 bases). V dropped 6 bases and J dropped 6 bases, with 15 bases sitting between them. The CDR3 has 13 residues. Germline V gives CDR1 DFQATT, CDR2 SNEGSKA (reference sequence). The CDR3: CSAPKQGSNEQFF. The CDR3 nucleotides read TGCAGTGCCCCCAAACAGGGTAGCAATGAGCAGTTCTTC.

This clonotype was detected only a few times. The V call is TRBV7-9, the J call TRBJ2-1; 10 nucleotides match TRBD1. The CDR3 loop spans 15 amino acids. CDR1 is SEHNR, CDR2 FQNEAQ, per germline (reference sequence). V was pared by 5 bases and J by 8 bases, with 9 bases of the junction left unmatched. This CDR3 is CASSLRTGGGDEQFF. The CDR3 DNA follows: TGTGCCAGCAGCCTGCGGACAGGGGGTGGTGATGAGCAGTTCTTC.

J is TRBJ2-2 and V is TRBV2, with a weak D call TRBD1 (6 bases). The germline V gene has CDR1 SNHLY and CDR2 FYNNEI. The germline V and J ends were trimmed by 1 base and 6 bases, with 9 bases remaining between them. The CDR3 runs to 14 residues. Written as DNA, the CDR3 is TGTGCCAGCAGTGAAGACAGGGCGTCCGGGGAGCTGTTTTTT. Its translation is CASSEDRASGELFF. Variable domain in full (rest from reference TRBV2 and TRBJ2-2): EPEVTQTPSHQVTQMGQEVILRCVPISNHLYFYWYRQILGQKVEFLVSFYNNEISEKSEIFDDQFSVERPDGSNFTLKIRSTKLEDSAMYFCASSEDRASGELFFGEGSRLTVL.

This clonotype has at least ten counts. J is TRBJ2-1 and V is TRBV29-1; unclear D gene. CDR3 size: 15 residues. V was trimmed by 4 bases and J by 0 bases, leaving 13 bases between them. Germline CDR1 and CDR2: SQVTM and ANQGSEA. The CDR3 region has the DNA TGCAGCGTTGTTCCGGCCCGGAGCTCCTACAATGAGCAGTTCTTC. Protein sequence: CSVVPARSSYNEQFF.

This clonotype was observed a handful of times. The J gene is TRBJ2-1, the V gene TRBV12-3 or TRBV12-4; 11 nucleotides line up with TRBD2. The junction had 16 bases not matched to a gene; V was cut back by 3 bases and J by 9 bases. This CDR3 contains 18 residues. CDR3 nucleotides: TGTGCCAGCAGTTTTTGGCAGGCAGCTAGCGGGAGGTTCTTTGAGCAGTTCTTC. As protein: CASSFWQAASGRFFEQFF.

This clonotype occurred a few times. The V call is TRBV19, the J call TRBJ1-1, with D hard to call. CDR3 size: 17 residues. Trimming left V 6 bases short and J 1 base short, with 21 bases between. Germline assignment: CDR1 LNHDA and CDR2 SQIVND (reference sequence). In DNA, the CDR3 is TGTGCCAGTAGCCCTACGCCCTATGACAAACCGAACACTGAAGCTTTCTTT. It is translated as CASSPTPYDKPNTEAFF.

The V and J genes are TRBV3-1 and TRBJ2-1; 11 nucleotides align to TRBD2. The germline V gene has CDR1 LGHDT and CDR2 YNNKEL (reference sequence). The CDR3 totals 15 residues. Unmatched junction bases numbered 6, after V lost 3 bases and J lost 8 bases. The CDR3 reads CASSQIAGGPDEQFF. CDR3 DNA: TGTGCCAGCAGCCAGATAGCGGGAGGGCCTGATGAGCAGTTCTTC.